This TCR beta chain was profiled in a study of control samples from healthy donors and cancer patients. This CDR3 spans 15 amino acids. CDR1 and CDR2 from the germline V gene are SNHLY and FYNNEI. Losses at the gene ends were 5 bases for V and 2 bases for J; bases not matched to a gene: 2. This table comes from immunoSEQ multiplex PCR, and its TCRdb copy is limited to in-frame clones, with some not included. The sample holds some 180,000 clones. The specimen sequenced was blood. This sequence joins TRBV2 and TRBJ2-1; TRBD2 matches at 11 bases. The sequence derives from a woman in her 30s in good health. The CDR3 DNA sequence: TGTGCCAGCAGTCTAGCGGGGGGACCCTACAATGAGCAGTTCTTC. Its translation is CASSLAGGPYNEQFF.